Listed below are T cell receptor beta chains from one sample, sequenced in a study of T cells in Graves' hyperthyroidism and ophthalmopathy. TCRdb independently ran MiXCR on the multiplex PCR reads; one entry per CDR3 protein. The data show more than 650,000 distinct CDR3 sequences, 11% to 15% seen once. The sequencing sample was made of blood. The receptors originated from a woman in her late teens or twenties with Graves' hyperthyroidism. CDR3s include the opening cysteine and the closing phenylalanine or tryptophan. The D gene is left open where the match is weak. Rows may omit the clone size; those that give it use once, few, many or a size class.

clone_size	d_call	v_call	j_call	cdr3_nt	cdr3_aa
few	TRBD1	TRBV7-9	TRBJ2-7	TGTGCCAGCAGCTTAGACAGGGGGCAGGACGAGCAGTACTTC	CASSLDRGQDEQYF
NA	TRBD1	TRBV10-2	TRBJ1-6	TGCGCCAGCAGTGAGCCCGGACAGGGACGGCGTTCACCCCTCCACTTT	CASSEPGQGRRSPLHF
few	TRBD2	TRBV10-3	TRBJ2-7	TGTGCCATCAGTTTGAAGCGGGAGTGGTCCTACGAGCAGTACTTC	CAISLKREWSYEQYF
many	NA	TRBV7-7	TRBJ2-1	TGTGCTAGCAGCTTATTTCCAGGCATGAATGAGCAGTTCTTC	CASSLFPGMNEQFF
many	NA	TRBV20-1	TRBJ1-5	TGCAGTGCAGACAGGATCAATCAGCCCCAGCATTTT	CSADRINQPQHF
many	NA	TRBV5-6	TRBJ1-1	TGTGCCAGCAGCTTGGCCGACTGGAGCCGCGAGGGAGCTTTCTTT	CASSLADWSREGAFF
NA	NA	TRBV4-1	TRBJ2-1	TGCGCCAGCAGCCTTCCCCAGGCGGGGAGTCGGAATGAGCAGTTCTTC	CASSLPQAGSRNEQFF
NA	NA	TRBV7-2	TRBJ1-5	TGTGCCAGCAGCGCGCGGGGTAGGGGGGGGGGGCCCCAGCATTTT	CASSARGRGGGPQHF
NA	NA	TRBV20-1	TRBJ2-2	TGCAGTGCTAGAGGCCTCTCTTACGGGGACACCGGGGAGCTGTTTTTT	CSARGLSYGDTGELFF
many	NA	TRBV11-3	TRBJ2-1	TGTGCCAGCAGCCTAGGGACTGCCTCCTACAATGAGCAGTTCTTC	CASSLGTASYNEQFF
NA	NA	TRBV2	TRBJ1-2	TGTGCCAGCAGTGAGTATTTGGGGGACTATGGCTGCACCTTC	CASSEYLGDYGCTF
NA	NA	TRBV15	TRBJ2-1	TGTGCCACCAGCAGAGATCTGGTTTTAGCCGGGGAGCAGTTCTTC	CATSRDLVLAGEQFF
NA	NA	TRBV27	TRBJ2-7	TGTGCCAGCAGTCTCCTCGGGAGAGGGTTTGGGCAGTACTTC	CASSLLGRGFGQYF
few	NA	TRBV20-1	TRBJ2-1	TGCAGTGCCGGGCGCGGGGTCCGGTATGAGCAGTTCTTC	CSAGRGVRYEQFF
few	TRBD2	TRBV9	TRBJ2-3	TGTGCCAGCAGCGATGTTGTGGTGGGGACTAGTTCGGATACGCAGTATTTT	CASSDVVVGTSSDTQYF
many	NA	TRBV20-1	TRBJ2-1	TGCAGTGCTAGGGGACTCATGAGCTCCTACAATGAGCAGTTCTTC	CSARGLMSSYNEQFF
many	TRBD1	TRBV11-3	TRBJ2-7	TGTGCCAGCAGCCGGTCGACAGGGGAAAGTGTCTACGAGCAGTACTTC	CASSRSTGESVYEQYF
few	NA	TRBV18	TRBJ2-7	TGTGCCAGCTCACAGATTAAGGGTCTCGGTGAGGAGCAGTACTTC	CASSQIKGLGEEQYF
NA	NA	TRBV11-3	TRBJ2-4	TGTGCCAGCAGCCCTCCCCCCAAAAACATTCAGTACTTC	CASSPPPKNIQYF
many	NA	TRBV7-9	TRBJ1-5	TGTGCCAGCAGCTGGAATCAAGGACCACCGATTCAGCCCCAGCATTTT	CASSWNQGPPIQPQHF
NA	TRBD1	TRBV7-2	TRBJ2-7	TGTGCCAGCAGCAAGTCCGGGACAGGCCCCTACGAGCAGTACTTC	CASSKSGTGPYEQYF
many	NA	TRBV20-1	TRBJ1-6	TGCAGTGCTTCCGGGACGGGTAATTCACCCCTCCACTTT	CSASGTGNSPLHF
many	NA	TRBV30	TRBJ1-5	TGTGCCTGGAGTCCGGGCCCGAGACACCCTAATCAGCCCCAGCATTTT	CAWSPGPRHPNQPQHF
few	TRBD2	TRBV7-2	TRBJ2-7	TGTGCCAGCAGCTTATATCCACTCCAACTAGCGGCTGTGATCTACGAGCAGTACTTC	CASSLYPLQLAAVIYEQYF
many	NA	TRBV28	TRBJ2-5	TGTGCCGTAGGGGGGCCCTCGGAGACCCAGTACTTC	CAVGGPSETQYF
many	NA	TRBV30	TRBJ2-1	TGTGCCTGCCTCAGGTTGGCTGAGCAGTTCTTC	CACLRLAEQFF
many	NA	TRBV7-6	TRBJ2-1	TGTGCCAGCAGCGTATCTTTCAATGAGCAGTTCTTC	CASSVSFNEQFF
many	NA	TRBV6-5	TRBJ2-1	TGTGCCAGCAGTTACTCGGTGGGAGGAATTGAGCAGTTCTTC	CASSYSVGGIEQFF
many	NA	TRBV5-1	TRBJ2-7	TGCGCCAGCAGCTTGGGGCAGCCAACTAACTCCTACGAGCAGTACTTC	CASSLGQPTNSYEQYF
NA	NA	TRBV10-3	TRBJ2-3	TGTGCCATCAGGTCTCAATCCGGGCCCCGAGGCGCAGATACGCAGTATTTT	CAIRSQSGPRGADTQYF
once	NA	TRBV28	TRBJ1-1	TGTGCCAGAAGAGGAGGAAACACTGAAGCTTTCTTT	CARRGGNTEAFF
many	TRBD1	TRBV20-1	TRBJ2-1	TGCAGTGCTAGAGCCCCGGACAGGGTGAATGAGCAGTTCTTC	CSARAPDRVNEQFF
many	TRBD2	TRBV30	TRBJ2-4	TGTGCCTGGAGTGTACGTGGTAGCGGGGCAAACATTCAGTACTTC	CAWSVRGSGANIQYF
few	NA	TRBV28	TRBJ1-1	TGTGCCAGCAGCCCCAGGGACGAGGACACTGAAGCTTTCTTT	CASSPRDEDTEAFF
NA	NA	TRBV6-4	TRBJ1-4	TGTGCCAGCAGTGACAGGGAAAGGGCCCTTCTTGAAAAACTGTTTTTT	CASSDRERALLEKLFF
many	TRBD2	TRBV12-5	TRBJ2-7	TGTGCTAGTGGTTTGGTCCATAAGCGGGAGTTCCCAGCTAAACTAGGCTACGAGCAGTACTTC	CASGLVHKREFPAKLGYEQYF
many	NA	TRBV6-1	TRBJ2-7	TGTGCCAGCAGTCAGAGGGTCGGGACGGCAACCTACGAGCAGTACTTC	CASSQRVGTATYEQYF
NA	NA	TRBV6-1	TRBJ2-1	TGTGCCAGCAGTACCGGGCCATTCAATGAGCAGTTCTTC	CASSTGPFNEQFF
NA	NA	TRBV6-2/TRBV6-3	TRBJ2-1	TGTGCCAGCAGTCAAGCACCTGGCTCCTACAATGAGCAGTTCTTC	CASSQAPGSYNEQFF
NA	NA	TRBV28	TRBJ1-2	TGTGCCAGCAGTTTCGAACAGGAGCGCGAGGGCTACACCTTC	CASSFEQEREGYTF